This record covers a single TCR beta chain. Its antigen is currently unknown. Using immunoSEQ multiplex PCR, the repertoire was profiled, and TCRdb retains in-frame clones only, with some absent. The sample lists roughly 2.2 million clones, under 95% occurring once. The data belong to a study of shared clonotypes between healthy human individuals. Study results and limitations: Naive subsets typically showed greater estimated richness than memory subsets.

The ends were cut back, 4 bases at V and 4 bases at J, with 11 bases in the middle. CDR3 length: 14 amino acids. Germline lookup yields CDR1 SGHVS and CDR2 FQNEAQ. The chain recombines TRBV7-8 with TRBJ1-5, with D perhaps matching TRBD1 (6 bases). The sequencing sample was made of naive CD4+ T cells from PBMCs. The subset here: CD45RA+ positively selected. This receptor was obtained from a man aged 18-30 years in good health. Some clones in this sample may be carry-over from other donors' samples. The CDR3 loop reads CASSSQTGNQPQHF. In DNA, the CDR3 is TGTGCCAGCAGCTCACAGACAGGAAATCAGCCCCAGCATTTT.